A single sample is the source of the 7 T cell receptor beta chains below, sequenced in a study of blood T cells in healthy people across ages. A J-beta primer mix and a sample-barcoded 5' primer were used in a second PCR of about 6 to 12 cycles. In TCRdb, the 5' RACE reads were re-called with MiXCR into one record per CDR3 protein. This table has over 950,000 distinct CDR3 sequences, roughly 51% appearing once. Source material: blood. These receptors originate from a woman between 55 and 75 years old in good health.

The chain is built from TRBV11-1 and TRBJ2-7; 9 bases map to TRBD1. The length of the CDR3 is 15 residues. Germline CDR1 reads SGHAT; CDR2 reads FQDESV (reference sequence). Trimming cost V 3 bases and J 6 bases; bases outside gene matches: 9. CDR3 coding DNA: TGTGCCAGCAGCTTTAACAGGGGGCTGTTGAGCGAGCAGTACTTC. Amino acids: CASSFNRGLLSEQYF.

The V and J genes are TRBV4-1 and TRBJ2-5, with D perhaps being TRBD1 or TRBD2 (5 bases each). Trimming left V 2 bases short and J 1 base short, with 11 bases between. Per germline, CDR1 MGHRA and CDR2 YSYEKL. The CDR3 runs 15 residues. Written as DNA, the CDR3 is TGCGCCAGCAGCCAAATGGGACGGACCCAAGAGACCCAGTACTTC. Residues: CASSQMGRTQETQYF.

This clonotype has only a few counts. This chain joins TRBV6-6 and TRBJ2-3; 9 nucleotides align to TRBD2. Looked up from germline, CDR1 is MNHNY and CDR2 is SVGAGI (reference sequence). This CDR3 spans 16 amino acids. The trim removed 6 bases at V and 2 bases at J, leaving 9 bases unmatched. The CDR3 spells CASRPPSGKLTDTQYF. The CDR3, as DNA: TGTGCCAGCAGGCCGCCTAGCGGGAAACTCACAGATACGCAGTATTTT.

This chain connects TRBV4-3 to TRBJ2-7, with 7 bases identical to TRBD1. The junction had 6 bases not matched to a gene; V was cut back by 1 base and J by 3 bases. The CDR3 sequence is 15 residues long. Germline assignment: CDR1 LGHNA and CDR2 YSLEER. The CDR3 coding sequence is TGCGCCAGCAGCCAAGTCGGGACAGCGCACTACGAGCAGTACTTC. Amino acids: CASSQVGTAHYEQYF.

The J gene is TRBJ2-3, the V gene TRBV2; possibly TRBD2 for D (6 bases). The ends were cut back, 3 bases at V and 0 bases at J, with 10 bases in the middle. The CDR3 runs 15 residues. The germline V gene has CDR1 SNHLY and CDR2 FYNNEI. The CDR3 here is CASSDVGTSTDTQYF. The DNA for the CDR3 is TGTGCCAGCAGTGACGTGGGGACTAGCACAGATACGCAGTATTTT.

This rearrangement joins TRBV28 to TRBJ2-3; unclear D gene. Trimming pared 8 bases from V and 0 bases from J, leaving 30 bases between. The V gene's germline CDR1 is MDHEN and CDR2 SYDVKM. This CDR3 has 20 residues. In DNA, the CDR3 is TGTGCCAGCGGTCGACTTTTAAAGGTTTTGGCCTCGTCTAGCACAGATACGCAGTATTTT. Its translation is CASGRLLKVLASSSTDTQYF.

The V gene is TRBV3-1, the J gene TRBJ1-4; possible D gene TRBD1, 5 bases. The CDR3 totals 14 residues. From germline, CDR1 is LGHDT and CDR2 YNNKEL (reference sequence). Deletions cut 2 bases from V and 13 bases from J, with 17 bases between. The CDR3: CASSQRQSMKGLFF. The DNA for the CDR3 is TGTGCCAGCAGCCAAAGACAGTCCATGAAAGGACTGTTTTTT.